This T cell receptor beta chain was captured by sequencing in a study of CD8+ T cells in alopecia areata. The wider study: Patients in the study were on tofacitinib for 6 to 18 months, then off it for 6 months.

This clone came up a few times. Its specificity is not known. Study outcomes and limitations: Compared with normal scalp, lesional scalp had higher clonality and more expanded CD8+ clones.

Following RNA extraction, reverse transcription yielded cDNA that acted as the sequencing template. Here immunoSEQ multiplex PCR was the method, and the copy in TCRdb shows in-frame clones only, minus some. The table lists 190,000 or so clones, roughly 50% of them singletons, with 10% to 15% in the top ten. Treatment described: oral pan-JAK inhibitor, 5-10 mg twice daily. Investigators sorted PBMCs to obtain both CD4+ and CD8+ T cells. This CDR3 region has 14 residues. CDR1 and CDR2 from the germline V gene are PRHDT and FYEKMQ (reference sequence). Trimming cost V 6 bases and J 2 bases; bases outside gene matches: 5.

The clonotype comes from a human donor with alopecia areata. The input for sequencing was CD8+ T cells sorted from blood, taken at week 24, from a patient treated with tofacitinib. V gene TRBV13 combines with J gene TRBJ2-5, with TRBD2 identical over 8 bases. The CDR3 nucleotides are TGTGCCAGCAGTCGCGGGGGGACACAAGAGACCCAGTACTTC. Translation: CASSRGGTQETQYF.